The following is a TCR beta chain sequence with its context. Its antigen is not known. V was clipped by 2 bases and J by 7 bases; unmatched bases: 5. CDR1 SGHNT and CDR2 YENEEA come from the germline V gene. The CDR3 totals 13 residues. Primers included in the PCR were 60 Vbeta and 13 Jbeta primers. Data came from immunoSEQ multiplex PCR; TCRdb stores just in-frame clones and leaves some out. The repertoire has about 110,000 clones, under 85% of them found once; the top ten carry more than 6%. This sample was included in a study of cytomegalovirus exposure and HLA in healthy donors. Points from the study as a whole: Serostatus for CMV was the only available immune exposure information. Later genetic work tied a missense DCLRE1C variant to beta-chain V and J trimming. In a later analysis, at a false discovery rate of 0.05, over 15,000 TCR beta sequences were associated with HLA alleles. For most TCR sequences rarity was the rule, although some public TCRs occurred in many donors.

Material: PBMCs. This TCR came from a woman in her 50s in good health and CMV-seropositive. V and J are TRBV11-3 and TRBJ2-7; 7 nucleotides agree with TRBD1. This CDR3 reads CASSLSSGGEQYF. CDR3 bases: TGTGCCAGCAGCTTATCGTCAGGGGGTGAGCAGTACTTC.